There are a few counts of the clone carrying this T cell receptor beta chain. The junction departs from the called germline gene at one end, perhaps through a read error. The data stem from a study of T cell responses to AZD1222 COVID-19 vaccine. Germline V lookup: CDR1 MNHEY, CDR2 SVGAGI. The CDR3 sequence is 11 residues long. TCRdb keeps only in-frame clones here, not all; method: immunoSEQ multiplex PCR. This table holds 65,000 to 85,000 clones, about four fifths found once. This TCR derives from an adult who received the AZD1222 COVID-19 vaccine. The J gene is TRBJ1-1, the V gene TRBV6-5; weak D call: TRBD1 (5 bases). The source material was peripheral blood, sampled 28 days after the second AZD1222 dose. The CDR3 region is CTGTEGTEAFF. CDR3 in DNA: TGCACGGGGACGGAGGGGACTGAAGCTTTCTTT.